The clone carrying this TCR beta chain was recorded at least ten times. Its antigen is undetermined. Deletions cut 1 base from V and 3 bases from J, with 10 bases between. Germline V CDR1 and CDR2: SGHRS, YFSETQ. The CDR3 is 14 residues long. A sample-barcoded 5' primer and a J-beta primer mix were used in a second PCR of roughly 7 to 12 cycles. Each of the cDNA molecules was tagged by a template-switch adaptor with 12 random nucleotides. Each sample yielded at least 2.5 million CDR3-containing paired-end reads. TCRdb reprocessed the 5' RACE reads via MiXCR and lists one record per CDR3 protein. Of 850,000 to 950,000 distinct CDR3 sequences in the sample, more than 25% are singletons; the top ten hold 15% to 20%. The sample comes from a study of blood T cells in healthy people across ages. Regarding the study as a whole: It was the long-lived donors that had more naive CD4+ cells and higher diversity than aged donors. Reliance upon unsorted PBMCs precluded definitive naive versus antigen-experienced comparison.

The sample comprised blood. The chain joins TRBV5-1 to TRBJ2-5; D perhaps matches TRBD1 (5 bases). The TCR sequence derives from a woman at least 80 years old in good health. The CDR3 region has the DNA TGCGCCAGCAGCTTGTGGGCAGGGAAAGAGACCCAGTACTTC. This codes for CASSLWAGKETQYF.